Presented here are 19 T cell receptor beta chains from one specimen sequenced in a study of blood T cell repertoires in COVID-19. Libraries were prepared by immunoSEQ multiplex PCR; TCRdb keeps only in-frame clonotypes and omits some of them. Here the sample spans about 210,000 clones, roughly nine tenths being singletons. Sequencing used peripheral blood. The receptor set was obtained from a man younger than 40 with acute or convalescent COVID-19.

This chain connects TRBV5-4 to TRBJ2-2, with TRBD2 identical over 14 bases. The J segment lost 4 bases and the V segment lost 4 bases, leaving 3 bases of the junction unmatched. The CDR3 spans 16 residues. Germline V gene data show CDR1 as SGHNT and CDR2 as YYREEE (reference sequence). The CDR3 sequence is CASSRLAGGLTGELFF. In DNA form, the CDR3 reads TGTGCCAGCAGCAGACTAGCGGGGGGGCTCACCGGGGAGCTGTTTTTT.

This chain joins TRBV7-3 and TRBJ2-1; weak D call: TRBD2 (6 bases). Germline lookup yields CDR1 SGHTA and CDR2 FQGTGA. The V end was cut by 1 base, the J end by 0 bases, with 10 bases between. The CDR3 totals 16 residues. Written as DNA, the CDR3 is TGTGCCAGCAGCTTAAATGGGGGGAGCTCCTACAATGAGCAGTTCTTC. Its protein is CASSLNGGSSYNEQFF. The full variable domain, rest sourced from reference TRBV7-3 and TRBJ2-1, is GAGVSQTPSNKVTEKGKYVELRCDPISGHTALYWYRQSLGQGPEFLIYFQGTGAADDSGLPNDRFFAVRPEGSVSTLKIQRTERGDSAVYLCASSLNGGSSYNEQFFGPGTRLTVL.

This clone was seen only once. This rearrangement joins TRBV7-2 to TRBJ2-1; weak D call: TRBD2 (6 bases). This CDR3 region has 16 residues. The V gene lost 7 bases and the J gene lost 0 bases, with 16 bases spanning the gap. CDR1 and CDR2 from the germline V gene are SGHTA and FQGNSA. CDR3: CASKQGGQSSYNEQFF. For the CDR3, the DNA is TGTGCCAGCAAACAAGGAGGGCAGAGCTCCTACAATGAGCAGTTCTTC.

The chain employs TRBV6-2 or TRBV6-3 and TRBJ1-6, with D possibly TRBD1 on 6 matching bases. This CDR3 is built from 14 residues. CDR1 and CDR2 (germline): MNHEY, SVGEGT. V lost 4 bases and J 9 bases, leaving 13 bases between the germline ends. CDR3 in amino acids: CASSWPDRLSPLHF. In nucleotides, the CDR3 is TGTGCCAGCAGTTGGCCCGACAGGCTTTCACCCCTCCACTTT.

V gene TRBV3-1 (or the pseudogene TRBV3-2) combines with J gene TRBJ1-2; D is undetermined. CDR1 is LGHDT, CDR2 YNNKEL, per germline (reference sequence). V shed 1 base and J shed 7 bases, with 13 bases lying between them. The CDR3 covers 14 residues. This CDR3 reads CASSQGGLRGGYTF. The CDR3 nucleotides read TGTGCCAGCAGCCAAGGTGGCTTGCGGGGTGGCTACACCTTC.

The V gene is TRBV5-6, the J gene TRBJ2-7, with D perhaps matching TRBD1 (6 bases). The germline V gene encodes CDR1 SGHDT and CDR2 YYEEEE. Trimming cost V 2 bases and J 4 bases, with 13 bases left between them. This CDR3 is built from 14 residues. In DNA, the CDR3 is TGTGCCAGCAGCTTTGTGGGACACCCTTACGAGCAGTACTTC. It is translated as CASSFVGHPYEQYF.

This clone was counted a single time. CDR3 in DNA: TGTGCCTGTCGGGGACTCGCCCGGGTTCATGAGCAGTTCTTC. This codes for CACRGLARVHEQFF. The V gene is TRBV30, the J gene TRBJ2-1, with D perhaps matching TRBD2 (6 bases). The germline V and J ends were trimmed by 6 bases and 8 bases, with 20 bases remaining between them. The germline V gene encodes CDR1 GTSNPN and CDR2 SVGIG (reference sequence). The CDR3 totals 14 residues.

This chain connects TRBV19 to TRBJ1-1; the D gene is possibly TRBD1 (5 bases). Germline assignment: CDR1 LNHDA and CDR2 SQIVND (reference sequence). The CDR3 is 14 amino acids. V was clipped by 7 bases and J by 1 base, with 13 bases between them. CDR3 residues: CASTSDRQNTEAFF. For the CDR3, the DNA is TGTGCCAGTACCAGCGACAGACAGAACACTGAAGCTTTCTTT.

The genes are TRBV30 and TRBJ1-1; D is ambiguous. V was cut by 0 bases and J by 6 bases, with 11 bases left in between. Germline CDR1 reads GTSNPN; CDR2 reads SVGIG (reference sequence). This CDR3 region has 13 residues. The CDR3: CAWSVPGLAEAFF. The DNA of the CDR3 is TGTGCCTGGAGTGTCCCCGGACTAGCTGAAGCTTTCTTT.

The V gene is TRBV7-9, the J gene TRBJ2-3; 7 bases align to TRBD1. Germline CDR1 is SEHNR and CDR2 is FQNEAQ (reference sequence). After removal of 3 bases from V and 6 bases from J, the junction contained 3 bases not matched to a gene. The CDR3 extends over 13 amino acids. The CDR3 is CASSFLDRDTQYF. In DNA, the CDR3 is TGTGCCAGCAGCTTTTTGGACAGGGATACGCAGTATTTT.

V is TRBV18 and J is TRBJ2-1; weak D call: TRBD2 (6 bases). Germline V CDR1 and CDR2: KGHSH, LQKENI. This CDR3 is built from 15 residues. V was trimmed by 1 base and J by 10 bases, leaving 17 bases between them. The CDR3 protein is CASSPLGGPTGEQFF. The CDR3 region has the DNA TGTGCCAGCTCACCACTAGGAGGGCCTACTGGCGAGCAGTTCTTC.

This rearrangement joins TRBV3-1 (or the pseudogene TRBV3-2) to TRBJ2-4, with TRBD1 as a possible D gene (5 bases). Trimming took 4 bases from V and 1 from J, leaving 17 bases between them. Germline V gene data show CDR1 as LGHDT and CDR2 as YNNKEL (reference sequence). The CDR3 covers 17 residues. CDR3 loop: CASSPRGRVGAKNIQYF. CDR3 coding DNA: TGTGCCAGCAGCCCTAGAGGCAGGGTAGGGGCCAAAAACATTCAGTACTTC.

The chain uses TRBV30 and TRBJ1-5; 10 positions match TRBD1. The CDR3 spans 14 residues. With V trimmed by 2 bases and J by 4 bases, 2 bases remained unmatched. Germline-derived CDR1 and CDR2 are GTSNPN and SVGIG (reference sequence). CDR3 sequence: CAWSQGQGNQPQHF. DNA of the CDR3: TGTGCCTGGAGTCAGGGACAGGGGAATCAGCCCCAGCATTTT.

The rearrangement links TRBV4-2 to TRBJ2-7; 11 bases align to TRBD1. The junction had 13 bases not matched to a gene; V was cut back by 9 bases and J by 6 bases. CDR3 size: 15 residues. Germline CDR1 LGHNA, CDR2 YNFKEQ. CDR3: CASAPRDRGSGEQYF. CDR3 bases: TGTGCCAGTGCACCCCGGGACAGGGGGTCGGGCGAGCAGTACTTC.

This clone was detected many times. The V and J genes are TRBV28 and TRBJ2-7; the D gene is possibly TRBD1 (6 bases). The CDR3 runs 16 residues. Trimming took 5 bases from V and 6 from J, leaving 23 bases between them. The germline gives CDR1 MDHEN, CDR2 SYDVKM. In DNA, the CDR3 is TGTGCCAGCAGTCCGATCGGCGCAGGGGAATATCCCGAGCAGTACTTC. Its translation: CASSPIGAGEYPEQYF. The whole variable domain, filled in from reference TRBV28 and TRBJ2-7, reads DVKVTQSSRYLVKRTGEKVFLECVQDMDHENMFWYRQDPGLGLRLIYFSYDVKMKEKGDIPEGYSVSREKKERFSLILESASTNQTSMYLCASSPIGAGEYPEQYFGPGTRLTVT.

In DNA, the CDR3 is TGTGCCAGCAGTGATAGGAGTAACAATGAGCAGTTCTTC. It yields the protein CASSDRSNNEQFF. The rearrangement links TRBV6-1 to TRBJ2-1; no firm D call. Trimming took off 3 bases at V and 5 bases at J, with 8 bases between the two ends. Germline CDR1 MNHNS, CDR2 SASEGT. There are 13 residues in the CDR3.

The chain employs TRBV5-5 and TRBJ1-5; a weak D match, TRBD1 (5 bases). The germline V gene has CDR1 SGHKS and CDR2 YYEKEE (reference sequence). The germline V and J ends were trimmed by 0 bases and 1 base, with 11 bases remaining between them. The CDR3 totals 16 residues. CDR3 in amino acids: CASSLGGDRSNQPQHF. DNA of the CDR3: TGTGCCAGCAGCTTGGGGGGCGACAGAAGCAATCAGCCCCAGCATTTT.

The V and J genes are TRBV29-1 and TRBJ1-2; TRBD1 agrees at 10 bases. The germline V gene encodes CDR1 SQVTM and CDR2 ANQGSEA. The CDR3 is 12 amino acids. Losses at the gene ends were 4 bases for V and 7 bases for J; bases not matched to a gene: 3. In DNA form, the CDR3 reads TGCAGCGTTGGTGGGACAGGGGTTGGCTACACCTTC. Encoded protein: CSVGGTGVGYTF.

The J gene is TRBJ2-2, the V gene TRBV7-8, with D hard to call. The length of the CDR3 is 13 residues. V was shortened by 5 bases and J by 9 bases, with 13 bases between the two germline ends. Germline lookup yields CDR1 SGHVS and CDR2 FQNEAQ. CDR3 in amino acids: CASSPGPLRELFF. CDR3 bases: TGTGCCAGCAGCCCTGGGCCCCTCCGGGAGCTGTTTTTT. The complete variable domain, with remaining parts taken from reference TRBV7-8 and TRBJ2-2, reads GAGVSQSPRYKVAKRGQDVALRCDPISGHVSLFWYQQALGQGPEFLTYFQNEAQLDKSGLPSDRFFAERPEGSVSTLKIQRTQQEDSAVYLCASSPGPLRELFFGEGSRLTVL.